The 25 T cell receptor beta chains in this list originate from one sample, sequenced in a study of cytomegalovirus exposure and HLA in healthy donors. PCR involved 60 Vbeta and 13 Jbeta primers. Clones were read by immunoSEQ multiplex PCR, and TCRdb kept only the in-frame ones, dropping some. This sample has 200,000 to 250,000 clones, with 70% to 80% found just once. The source material was PBMCs. These receptors were collected from a male donor in good health and CMV-seronegative.

The chain uses TRBV6-4 and TRBJ1-6; 9 bases are shared with TRBD1. This CDR3 contains 13 residues. With 5 bases clipped from V and 9 bases from J, the junction kept 2 bases outside the gene matches. CDR1 and CDR2 from the germline V gene are MRHNA and SNTAGT. As DNA, the CDR3 is TGTGCCAGCAGTCGGGGACAGGGTTCACCCCTCCACTTT. This translates into CASSRGQGSPLHF.

The rearrangement joins TRBV7-6 to TRBJ2-5; TRBD1 aligns across 10 bases. CDR1 is SGHVS and CDR2 is FNYEAQ in the germline V gene. This CDR3 contains 14 residues. Germline trimming cut 5 bases from V and 4 bases from J; bases unmatched to any gene: 4. The CDR3 region is CASSTRQGAETQYF. CDR3 sequence (DNA): TGTGCCAGCAGCACGCGACAGGGGGCAGAGACCCAGTACTTC.

This clone came up a few times. The chain joins TRBV10-1 to TRBJ2-1; D is uncertain. Germline V gene sequence: CDR1 WNHNN, CDR2 SYGVQD (reference sequence). V lost 4 bases and J 4 bases, leaving 8 bases between the germline ends. This CDR3 comprises 13 residues. CDR3: CASSVQMYNEQFF. CDR3 DNA: TGCGCCAGCAGTGTTCAGATGTACAATGAGCAGTTCTTC.

The chain joins TRBV9 to TRBJ2-2; 7 bases line up with TRBD2. J was trimmed by 5 bases and V by 0 bases; bases with no gene match: 10. Germline V CDR1 and CDR2: SGDLS, YYNGEE. This CDR3 has 17 residues. The CDR3 here is CASSVAMAGEGTGELFF. In nucleotides, the CDR3 is TGTGCCAGCAGCGTAGCTATGGCGGGAGAGGGAACCGGGGAGCTGTTTTTT.

The sample holds a few counts of this clone. The V gene is TRBV7-6, the J gene TRBJ1-5; D perhaps matches TRBD1 (5 bases). CDR1 is SGHVS, CDR2 FNYEAQ, per germline. The CDR3 runs 14 residues. Trimming stripped 5 bases from V and 7 bases from J, with 15 bases between. CDR3 nucleotide sequence: TGTGCCAGCAGCCCGGACGGCTCAGGGCAGCCCCAGCATTTT. Its translation is CASSPDGSGQPQHF.

The rearrangement links TRBV5-1 to TRBJ1-1; possible D gene TRBD1, 5 bases. The germline V gene encodes CDR1 SGHRS and CDR2 YFSETQ. V dropped 4 bases and J dropped 10 bases, with 23 bases sitting between them. The CDR3 covers 15 residues. CDR3 bases: TGCGCCAGCAGCCGTACTATTGGGGGGACGCTTGGAGCTTTCTTT. Residues: CASSRTIGGTLGAFF.

V and J are TRBV27 and TRBJ2-7, with TRBD2 matching over 11 bases. Germline V gene sequence: CDR1 MNHEY, CDR2 SMNVEV (reference sequence). Trimming took 2 bases from V and 1 from J; bases not matched to a gene: 4. The CDR3 is made up of 16 amino acids. The CDR3 bases are TGTGCCAGCAGTTTAGCGGGACTAGCGGTATCCTACGAGCAGTACTTC. Its translation: CASSLAGLAVSYEQYF.

The chain carries TRBV7-2 and TRBJ2-1, with a possible D match to TRBD2 (5 bases). The ends were cut back, 6 bases at V and 0 bases at J, with 15 bases in the middle. The germline V gene has CDR1 SGHTA and CDR2 FQGNSA. This CDR3 has 16 amino acids. Here the CDR3 reads CASSAGIPSSYNEQFF. CDR3 in DNA: TGTGCCAGCAGTGCCGGGATCCCAAGCTCCTACAATGAGCAGTTCTTC.

About this clone itself: The junction and the germline gene differ at one end; a read error may be behind it. The genes are TRBV7-9 and TRBJ1-1; perhaps TRBD1 as D (6 bases). There are 12 residues in the CDR3. Per germline, CDR1 SEHNR and CDR2 FQNEAQ (reference sequence). The CDR3: CSSSRGNTEAFF. In DNA, the CDR3 is TGTTCCAGCAGCAGGGGGAACACTGAAGCTTTCTTT.

The gene calls are TRBV19 and TRBJ2-7, with 13 bases identical to TRBD2. V was pared by 5 bases and J by 5 bases, with 6 bases of the junction left unmatched. The length of the CDR3 is 15 residues. In germline, CDR1 is LNHDA, CDR2 SQIVND (reference sequence). CDR3 coding DNA: TGTGCCAGTAGTCCCCTGACTAGCGGGAGGAACGAGCAGTACTTC. It encodes CASSPLTSGRNEQYF.

This chain joins TRBV18 and TRBJ1-6, with 8 bases that match TRBD1. Trimming at V came to 2 bases and at J to 10 bases, leaving 13 bases not matched to a gene. Germline CDR1 is KGHSH and CDR2 is LQKENI. The CDR3 contains 17 residues. Written as DNA, the CDR3 is TGTGCCAGCTCACCATCAGGAGCAGGGGGCTATGAGTCACCCCTCCACTTT. This encodes CASSPSGAGGYESPLHF.

CDR3 coding DNA: TGTGCCAGCAGCCGCAGACAGGAGATATACGAGCAGTACTTC. Protein: CASSRRQEIYEQYF. The chain links TRBV7-9 to TRBJ2-7, with a tentative D call TRBD1 (6 bases). Germline V CDR1 and CDR2: SEHNR, FQNEAQ (reference sequence). The CDR3 has 14 amino acids. Between the trimmed V and J ends, which lost 5 bases and 4 bases, there was a span of 15 bases.

V usage is TRBV14 and J usage is TRBJ2-3, with D maybe TRBD2 (6 bases). The CDR3 runs to 15 residues. V lost 5 bases and J lost 3, with 15 bases in between. Germline lookup yields CDR1 SGHDN and CDR2 FVKESK. CDR3 region: CASSEGGFETDTQYF. The DNA of the CDR3 is TGTGCCAGCAGCGAAGGAGGGTTTGAGACAGATACGCAGTATTTT.

CDR3 sequence: CASSLEYGGIGYTF. The CDR3 region has the DNA TGTGCCAGCAGCTTGGAGTATGGGGGGATAGGCTACACCTTC. The V and J genes are TRBV5-5 and TRBJ1-2, with D perhaps TRBD1 (5 bases). CDR3 size: 14 residues. Deletions cut 0 bases from V and 8 bases from J, with 14 bases between. CDR1 and CDR2 (germline): SGHKS, YYEKEE (reference sequence).

The rearrangement links TRBV28 to TRBJ2-2; D remains ambiguous. The germline CDR1 and CDR2 sequences are MDHEN and SYDVKM. The CDR3 has 13 amino acids. Between the trimmed V and J ends, which lost 8 bases and 5 bases, there was a span of 12 bases. The CDR3 protein is CASQFLRTGELFF. For the CDR3, the DNA is TGTGCCAGCCAGTTTTTGAGGACCGGGGAGCTGTTTTTT.

V is TRBV10-3 and J is TRBJ1-2; 12 bases are a match to TRBD1. Germline values: CDR1 ENHRY, CDR2 SYGVKD. The CDR3 extends over 16 amino acids. V was pared by 4 bases and J by 5 bases, with 8 bases of the junction left unmatched. The CDR3 protein is CAISASGTGGNYGYTF. The CDR3 DNA is TGTGCCATCAGTGCTTCCGGGACAGGGGGCAATTATGGCTACACCTTC.

In DNA, the CDR3 is TGTGCCAGCGATCGACTAGCGGGTCCCCGGGGGGAGCAGTACTTC. Translating gives CASDRLAGPRGEQYF. The J gene is TRBJ2-7, the V gene TRBV6-1; TRBD2 aligns across 10 bases. V lost 8 bases, J lost 7 bases, and 14 bases stayed unmatched. The germline V gene has CDR1 MNHNS and CDR2 SASEGT. The CDR3 spans 15 residues.

The gene calls are TRBV27 and TRBJ2-5, with TRBD2 matching over 10 bases. The CDR3 is 22 residues long. From germline, CDR1 is MNHEY and CDR2 SMNVEV (reference sequence). V was pared by 6 bases and J by 0 bases, with 25 bases of the junction left unmatched. The CDR3 region has the DNA TGTGCCAGCAGCACCGCCGGGACTAGCGAATCCATAAACGGAGTCTACCAAGAGACCCAGTACTTC. Its translation: CASSTAGTSESINGVYQETQYF.

The V gene is TRBV6-1, the J gene TRBJ2-7, with a tentative D call TRBD1 (6 bases). V was shortened by 6 bases and J by 0 bases, with 12 bases between the two germline ends. From germline, CDR1 is MNHNS and CDR2 SASEGT. The CDR3 is made up of 14 amino acids. The CDR3 DNA sequence: TGTGCCAGCAGCGGGACAACTCGCTCCTACGAGCAGTACTTC. Residues: CASSGTTRSYEQYF.

This sequence joins TRBV2 and TRBJ2-7; 12 bases are a match to TRBD2. The CDR3 runs to 13 residues. The J segment lost 6 bases and the V segment lost 8 bases, leaving 5 bases of the junction unmatched. CDR1 is SNHLY, CDR2 FYNNEI, per germline. DNA of the CDR3: TGTGCCAGCGGACTAGCGGGATTTGCCGAGCAGTACTTC. Its protein product is CASGLAGFAEQYF.

DNA for the CDR3: TGTGCCAGCACTTTCGCGAGCTCGGGGTTCTTC. Translated: CASTFASSGFF. This chain links TRBV2 with TRBJ2-1; D is unresolved. CDR3 length: 11 amino acids. V was pared by 7 bases and J by 15 bases, with 16 bases between. Germline V lookup: CDR1 SNHLY, CDR2 FYNNEI.

This chain uses TRBV19 with TRBJ1-5, with 9 positions matching TRBD1. V shed 3 bases, J shed 2 bases, and the junction held 5 bases outside the gene matches. Per germline, CDR1 LNHDA and CDR2 SQIVND (reference sequence). This CDR3 spans 16 amino acids. The CDR3 here is CASSIWTGVGNQPQHF. Written as DNA, the CDR3 is TGTGCCAGTAGTATCTGGACAGGGGTGGGCAATCAGCCCCAGCATTTT.

The chain links TRBV10-2 to TRBJ2-3; tentatively, D is TRBD2 (5 bases). Trimming removed 3 bases at V and 0 bases at J, with 7 bases between. Germline V gives CDR1 WSHSY, CDR2 SAAADI. The CDR3 has 14 residues. CDR3 region: CASSDGGSTDTQYF. CDR3 DNA sequence: TGCGCCAGCAGTGATGGCGGGAGCACAGATACGCAGTATTTT.

The sample holds a few counts of this clone. The rearrangement joins TRBV27 to TRBJ1-1; D is perhaps TRBD1 (6 bases). V was cut by 6 bases and J by 4 bases, with 12 bases left in between. Germline-derived CDR1 and CDR2 are MNHEY and SMNVEV (reference sequence). The CDR3 sequence is 13 residues long. Here the CDR3 DNA reads TGTGCCAGCAGCTGGGTAGGGGGCACTGAAGCTTTCTTT. Encoded protein: CASSWVGGTEAFF.

This clone was seen only a few times. The chain combines TRBV11-2 with TRBJ2-7; 7 bases map to TRBD2. This CDR3 comprises 12 residues. Trimming removed 7 bases from V and 5 bases from J; junction bases left unmatched: 5. Looked up from germline, CDR1 is SGHAT and CDR2 is FQNNGV. In nucleotides, the CDR3 is TGTGCCAGCACGATTGGGGGGGACGAGCAGTACTTC. Translated: CASTIGGDEQYF.